This TCR beta chain was sequenced in a study of blood T cell repertoires in COVID-19. The table came from immunoSEQ multiplex PCR; TCRdb's copy has only in-frame clones and leaves some out. The table lists some 27,000 clones, roughly nine tenths of them singletons. Sequenced: peripheral blood. The receptor comes from a human donor in a cohort sampled during active COVID-19.

The CDR3 DNA reads as TGTGCCAGCTCCTCAAAAAGGGGAACGGTAGTGGGGACTGAAGCTTTCTTT. The encoded protein is CASSSKRGTVVGTEAFF. This chain uses TRBV18 with TRBJ1-1, with D possibly TRBD1 on 5 matching bases. This CDR3 comprises 17 residues. CDR1 is KGHSH and CDR2 is LQKENI in the germline V gene. Trimming removed 6 bases at V and 5 bases at J, with 25 bases between.